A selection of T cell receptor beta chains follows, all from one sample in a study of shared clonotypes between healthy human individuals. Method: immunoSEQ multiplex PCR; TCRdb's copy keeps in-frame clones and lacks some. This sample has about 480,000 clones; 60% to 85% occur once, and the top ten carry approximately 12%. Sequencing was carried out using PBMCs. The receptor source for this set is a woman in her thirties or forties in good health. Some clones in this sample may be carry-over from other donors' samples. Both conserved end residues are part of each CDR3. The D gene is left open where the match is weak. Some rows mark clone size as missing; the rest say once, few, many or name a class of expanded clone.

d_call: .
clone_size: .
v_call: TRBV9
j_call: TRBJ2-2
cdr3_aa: CASSAAANTGELFF
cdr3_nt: TGTGCCAGCAGTGCAGCAGCGAACACCGGGGAGCTGTTTTTT

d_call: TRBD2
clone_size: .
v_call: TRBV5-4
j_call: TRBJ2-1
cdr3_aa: CASSPPPAGEYNEQFF
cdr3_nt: TGTGCCAGCAGCCCCCCCCCAGCGGGAGAATACAATGAGCAGTTCTTC

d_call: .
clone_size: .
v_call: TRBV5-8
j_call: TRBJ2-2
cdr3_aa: CASTRLARDTGELFF
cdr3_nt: TGTGCCAGCACCCGACTCGCGCGGGACACCGGGGAGCTGTTTTTT

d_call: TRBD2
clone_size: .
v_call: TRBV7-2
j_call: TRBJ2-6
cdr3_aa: CASSTSGSPGANVLTF
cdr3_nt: TGTGCCAGCAGCACTAGCGGGAGTCCTGGGGCCAACGTCCTGACTTTC

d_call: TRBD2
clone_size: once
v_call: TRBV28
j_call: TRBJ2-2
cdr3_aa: CASSLSGLAGTGELFF
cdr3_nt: TGTGCCAGCAGTTTATCAGGACTAGCGGGGACCGGGGAGCTGTTTTTT

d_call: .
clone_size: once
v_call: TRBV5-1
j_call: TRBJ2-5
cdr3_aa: CASSRGLSRETQYF
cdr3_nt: TGCGCCAGCAGCCGCGGGCTGTCTAGGGAGACCCAGTACTTC

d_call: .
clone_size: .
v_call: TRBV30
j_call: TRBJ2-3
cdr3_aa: CAWSEDTRYADTQYF
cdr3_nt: TGTGCCTGGAGTGAGGACACCCGGTATGCAGATACGCAGTATTTT

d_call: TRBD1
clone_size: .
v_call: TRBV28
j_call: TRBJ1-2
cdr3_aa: CASSSLPPTGGDGYTF
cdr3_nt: TGTGCCAGCAGTTCCCTGCCGCCCACAGGGGGCGATGGCTACACCTTC

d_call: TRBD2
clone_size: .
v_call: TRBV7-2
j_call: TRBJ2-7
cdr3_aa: CASNLVLAGRYEQYF
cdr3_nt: TGTGCCAGCAACTTAGTCCTAGCGGGGCGCTACGAGCAGTACTTC

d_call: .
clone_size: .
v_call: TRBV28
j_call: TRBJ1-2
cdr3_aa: CASSPKDGYTF
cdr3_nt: TGTGCCAGCAGTCCAAAGGATGGCTACACCTTC

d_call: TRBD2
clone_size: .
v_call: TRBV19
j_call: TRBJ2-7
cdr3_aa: CASSVSGRSSYEQYF
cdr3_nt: TGTGCCAGTAGTGTTAGCGGGAGATCATCCTACGAGCAGTACTTC

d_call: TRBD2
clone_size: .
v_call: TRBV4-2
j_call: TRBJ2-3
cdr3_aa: CASVAQDGRQAGTQYF
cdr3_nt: TGTGCCAGTGTAGCCCAAGACGGGAGGCAGGCGGGTACGCAGTATTTT

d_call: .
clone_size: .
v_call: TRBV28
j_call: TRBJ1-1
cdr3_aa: CASSLWYQNTEAFF
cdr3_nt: TGTGCCAGCAGTTTATGGTACCAGAACACTGAAGCTTTCTTT

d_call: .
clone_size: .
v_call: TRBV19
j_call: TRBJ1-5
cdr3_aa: CASSRAGTTGQPQHF
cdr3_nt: TGTGCCAGTAGTAGAGCCGGGACAACGGGTCAGCCCCAGCATTTT

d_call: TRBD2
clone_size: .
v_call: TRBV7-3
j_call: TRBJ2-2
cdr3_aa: CASRRDYQIGELFF
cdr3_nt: TGTGCCAGCAGGAGGGACTACCAGATCGGGGAGCTGTTTTTT

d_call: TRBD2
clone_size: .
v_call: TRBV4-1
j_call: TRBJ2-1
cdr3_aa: CASSQDGGLAGGGNEQFF
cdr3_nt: TGCGCCAGCAGCCAAGACGGTGGACTAGCGGGAGGAGGCAATGAGCAGTTCTTC

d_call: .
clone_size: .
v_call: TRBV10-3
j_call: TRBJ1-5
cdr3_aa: CATKDRTYQPQHF
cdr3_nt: TGTGCCACCAAGGACAGAACCTATCAGCCCCAGCATTTT

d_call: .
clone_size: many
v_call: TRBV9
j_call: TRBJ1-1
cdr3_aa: CASSVAGGSFTEAFF
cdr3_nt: TGTGCCAGCAGCGTAGCTGGGGGTTCCTTCACTGAAGCTTTCTTT

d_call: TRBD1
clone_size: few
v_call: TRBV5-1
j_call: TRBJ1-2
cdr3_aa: CASSRDRYYGYTF
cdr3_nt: TGCGCCAGCAGTAGGGACAGATACTATGGCTACACCTTC

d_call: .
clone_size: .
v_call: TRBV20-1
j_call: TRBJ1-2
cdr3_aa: CSARDPGGYTF
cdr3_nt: TGCAGTGCTAGAGATCCGGGAGGCTACACCTTC

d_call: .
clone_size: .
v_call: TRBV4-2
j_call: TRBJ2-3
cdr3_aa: CASSQVFPTDTQYF
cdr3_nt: TGTGCCAGCAGCCAAGTTTTCCCAACAGATACGCAGTATTTT

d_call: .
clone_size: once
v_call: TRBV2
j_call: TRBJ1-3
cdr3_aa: CAITTGSSGNTIYF
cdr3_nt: TGTGCCATCACGACGGGAAGCTCTGGAAACACCATATATTTT

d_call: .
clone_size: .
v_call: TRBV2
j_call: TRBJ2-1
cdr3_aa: CASILDPSYNEQFF
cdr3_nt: TGTGCCAGCATACTGGACCCCTCCTACAATGAGCAGTTCTTC

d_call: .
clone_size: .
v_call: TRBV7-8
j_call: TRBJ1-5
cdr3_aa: CASSLEHGVGNQPQHF
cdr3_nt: TGTGCCAGCAGCTTAGAACATGGGGTGGGGAATCAGCCCCAGCATTTT

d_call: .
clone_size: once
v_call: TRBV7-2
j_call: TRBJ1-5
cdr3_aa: CASSLVSHATFSNQPQHF
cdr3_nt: TGTGCCAGCAGCTTAGTATCTCACGCCACCTTTAGCAATCAGCCCCAGCATTTT

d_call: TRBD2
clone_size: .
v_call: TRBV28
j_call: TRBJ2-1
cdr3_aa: CASSLVGGGRANNEQFF
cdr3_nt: TGTGCCAGCAGTTTAGTCGGGGGCGGGAGGGCCAACAATGAGCAGTTCTTC

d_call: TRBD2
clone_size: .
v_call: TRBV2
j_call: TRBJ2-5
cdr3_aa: CASSLAGGQETQYF
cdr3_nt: TGTGCCAGCAGTCTAGCGGGAGGGCAAGAGACCCAGTACTTC

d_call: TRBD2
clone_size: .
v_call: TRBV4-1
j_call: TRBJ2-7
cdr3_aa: CASSQYTGTSASYEQYF
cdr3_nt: TGCGCCAGCAGCCAGTACACCGGGACTAGCGCGTCCTACGAGCAGTACTTC

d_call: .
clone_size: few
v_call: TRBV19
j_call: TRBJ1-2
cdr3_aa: CASTPGPLYGYTF
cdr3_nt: TGTGCCAGTACTCCAGGGCCCCTCTATGGCTACACCTTC

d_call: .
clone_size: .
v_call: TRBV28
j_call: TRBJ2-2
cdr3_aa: CASSLRHPGELFF
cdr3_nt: TGTGCCAGCAGTTTGAGGCACCCCGGGGAGCTGTTTTTT

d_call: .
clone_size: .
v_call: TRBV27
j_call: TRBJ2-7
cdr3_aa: CASRQIGTGRAQYF
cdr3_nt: TGTGCCAGCAGACAGATCGGGACGGGCCGGGCGCAGTACTTC

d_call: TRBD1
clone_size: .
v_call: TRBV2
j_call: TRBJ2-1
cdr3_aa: CASFQGEYNEQFF
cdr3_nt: TGTGCCAGCTTCCAGGGGGAGTACAATGAGCAGTTCTTC

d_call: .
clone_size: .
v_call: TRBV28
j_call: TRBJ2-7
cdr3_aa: CASSFASGTGEQYF
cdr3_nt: TGTGCCAGCAGTTTCGCTAGCGGGACAGGGGAGCAGTACTTC

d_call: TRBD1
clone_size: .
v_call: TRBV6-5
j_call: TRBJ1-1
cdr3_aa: CASSRGTGKTEAFF
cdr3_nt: TGTGCCAGCAGTAGAGGGACAGGGAAGACCGAAGCTTTCTTT

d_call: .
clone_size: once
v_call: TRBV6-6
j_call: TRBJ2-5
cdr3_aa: CASTPAGQGGETQYF
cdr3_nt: TGTGCCAGCACCCCCGCCGGGCAGGGAGGAGAGACCCAGTACTTC

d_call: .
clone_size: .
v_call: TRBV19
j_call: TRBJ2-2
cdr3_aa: CASSIDTGELFF
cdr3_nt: TGTGCCAGTAGTATAGACACCGGGGAGCTGTTTTTT